The next 30 T cell receptor beta chains were all read from a single sample in a study of T cells after yellow fever vaccination. TCRdb called the 5' RACE reads again in MiXCR, with one record for every CDR3 protein. The table lists tens of thousands of distinct CDR3 sequences, less than 3.5% of them singletons. Sequencing was performed on PBMCs, either bulk or a sorted T-cell subset (CD4+, CD8+, memory, or dextramer-sorted; not recorded which), taken roughly 47 days after the first yellow fever vaccination. The receptors come from a man younger than 35 who received the YFV17D yellow fever vaccine.

This clonotype was observed at least ten times. The chain has TRBV19 and TRBJ1-1, with no clear D. The CDR3 has 14 residues. From germline, CDR1 is LNHDA and CDR2 SQIVND (reference sequence). Trimming removed 3 bases from V and 0 bases from J, with 8 bases in between. The CDR3 DNA reads TGTGCCAGTAGTATGGGCACCTTGAACACTGAAGCTTTCTTT. It codes for CASSMGTLNTEAFF.

This clonotype was observed at least ten times. The chain combines TRBV12-3 or TRBV12-4 with TRBJ1-1; D gene ambiguous. V was trimmed by 3 bases and J by 5 bases, leaving 13 bases between them. This CDR3 spans 14 amino acids. CDR3 region: CASSFQVEGTEAFF. For the CDR3, the DNA is TGTGCCAGCAGTTTCCAGGTCGAGGGAACTGAAGCTTTCTTT.

The table lists this clonotype with many counts. The chain has TRBV7-2 and TRBJ1-1, with D possibly matching TRBD1 (6 bases). The CDR3 has 15 residues. Trimming cost V 0 bases and J 5 bases, with 13 bases left between them. Germline lookup yields CDR1 SGHTA and CDR2 FQGNSA. CDR3 DNA sequence: TGTGCCAGCAGCTTAGCGTCGGGGGCGGGAACTGAAGCTTTCTTT. Residues: CASSLASGAGTEAFF.

This clonotype appeared many times. The rearrangement uses TRBV4-1 and TRBJ2-6, with a tentative D call TRBD2 (7 bases). CDR3 length: 21 residues. Germline V gene data show CDR1 as MGHRA and CDR2 as YSYEKL. V lost 0 bases, J lost 1 base, and 22 bases lay in between. In nucleotides, the CDR3 is TGCGCCAGCAGCCAAGATTTTCGGGGGGCGCGGCTATCTTCTGGGGCCAACGTCCTGACTTTC. Translated: CASSQDFRGARLSSGANVLTF.

This clonotype was picked up many times. This chain uses TRBV10-1 with TRBJ2-3; the D is unclear. Germline V gene sequence: CDR1 WNHNN, CDR2 SYGVQD (reference sequence). The germline V and J ends were trimmed by 4 bases and 2 bases, with 7 bases remaining between them. The CDR3 sequence is 13 residues long. CDR3 region: CASSAGLTDTQYF. CDR3 bases: TGCGCCAGCAGTGCCGGTCTCACAGATACGCAGTATTTT.

In this sample, this clonotype turned up many times. The chain employs TRBV4-1 and TRBJ1-6, with D uncertain. Germline CDR1 and CDR2: MGHRA and YSYEKL. Trimming pared 4 bases from V and 9 bases from J, leaving 1 base between. This CDR3 is built from 10 residues. The CDR3 sequence is CASSPSPLHF. The CDR3 coding sequence is TGCGCCAGCAGCCCTTCACCCCTCCACTTT.

This clonotype is classed as medium-sized. The V call is TRBV5-1, the J call TRBJ2-3; tentatively, D is TRBD1 or TRBD2 (6 bases each). The CDR3 loop spans 14 amino acids. In germline, CDR1 is SGHRS, CDR2 YFSETQ. The V and J ends lost 5 bases and 2 bases respectively, with 12 bases between them. CDR3 sequence: CASRYRGLTDTQYF. Here the CDR3 DNA reads TGCGCCAGCAGGTATCGGGGGCTCACAGATACGCAGTATTTT.

This clonotype was seen many times. The V and J genes are TRBV5-1 and TRBJ2-6; 9 positions agree with TRBD1. The germline V gene encodes CDR1 SGHRS and CDR2 YFSETQ. This CDR3 comprises 18 residues. The trim removed 5 bases at V and 1 base at J, leaving 10 bases unmatched. CDR3 in DNA: TGCGCCAGCAGATCTTCCGGGACAGGGCCTTCTGGGGCCAACGTCCTGACTTTC. It is translated as CASRSSGTGPSGANVLTF.

This clonotype was counted many times. The chain is built from TRBV6-5 and TRBJ2-5; D is perhaps TRBD1 (6 bases). The germline gives CDR1 MNHEY, CDR2 SVGAGI. The CDR3 spans 14 residues. Deletions cut 0 bases from V and 5 bases from J, with 10 bases between. The DNA for the CDR3 is TGTGCCAGCAGTTACTCGAGGGGGACCGAGACCCAGTACTTC. The encoded protein is CASSYSRGTETQYF.

This clonotype appeared many times. The chain carries TRBV5-1 and TRBJ1-6, with 11 bases aligning to TRBD1. The CDR3 consists of 15 residues. With 1 base clipped from V and 8 bases from J, the junction kept 2 bases outside the gene matches. Germline CDR1 SGHRS, CDR2 YFSETQ. This CDR3 reads CASSLRDRGDSPLHF. CDR3 DNA sequence: TGCGCCAGCAGCTTGCGGGACAGGGGGGATTCACCCCTCCACTTT.

This clonotype was seen ten or more times. This chain connects TRBV4-3 to TRBJ2-7; maybe TRBD2 (5 bases). This CDR3 region has 19 residues. V lost 1 base, J lost 2 bases, and 24 bases lay in between. Per germline, CDR1 LGHNA and CDR2 YSLEER. CDR3 in amino acids: CASSQGRSSRPPSAYEQYF. The CDR3 DNA reads TGCGCCAGCAGCCAAGGGAGATCTAGCCGCCCCCCTTCAGCCTACGAGCAGTACTTC.

This clonotype has ten or more counts. This chain links TRBV18 with TRBJ2-6, with 11 nucleotides matching TRBD1. This CDR3 comprises 19 residues. Germline CDR1 KGHSH, CDR2 LQKENI. V shed 1 base, J shed 2 bases, and the junction held 7 bases outside the gene matches. This chain's CDR3 is CASSPRTGTGGTGANVLTF. For the CDR3, the DNA is TGTGCCAGCTCACCACGGACAGGGACAGGGGGTACTGGGGCCAACGTCCTGACTTTC.

This clonotype was picked up many times. V usage is TRBV20-1 and J usage is TRBJ2-3; 9 bases fit TRBD2. CDR3 size: 15 residues. CDR1 and CDR2 from the germline V gene are DFQATT and SNEGSKA (reference sequence). The ends lost 1 base at V and 5 bases at J; junction bases unmatched: 7. The CDR3 DNA sequence: TGCAGTGCTAGAGTTAGCGGGGGATTAGTAGATACGCAGTATTTT. Its translation: CSARVSGGLVDTQYF.

The chain joins TRBV13 to TRBJ2-6, with D unclear. This CDR3 has 18 residues. Germline CDR1 reads PRHDT; CDR2 reads FYEKMQ (reference sequence). V was clipped by 5 bases and J by 0 bases, with 17 bases between them. CDR3 DNA: TGTGCCAGCAGCCCGATGCTGGACCCCGGCTCTGGGGCCAACGTCCTGACTTTC. Protein product: CASSPMLDPGSGANVLTF.

This clonotype has at least ten counts. The V and J genes are TRBV6-5 and TRBJ1-1; D remains ambiguous. With 5 bases removed from V and 5 bases from J, the gap between germline ends came to 9 bases. Germline V lookup: CDR1 MNHEY, CDR2 SVGAGI. The CDR3 has 12 amino acids. As DNA, the CDR3 is TGTGCCAGCAGTCAACCTGGTACTGAAGCTTTCTTT. It encodes CASSQPGTEAFF.

Ten or more counts support this clonotype. This sequence joins TRBV7-2 and TRBJ2-1; 11 bases fit TRBD2. Germline V gene data show CDR1 as SGHTA and CDR2 as FQGNSA. The length of the CDR3 is 16 residues. J was trimmed by 8 bases and V by 5 bases; bases with no gene match: 11. CDR3 loop: CASSIRLAGGRHEQFF. In DNA, the CDR3 is TGTGCCAGCAGCATCCGCCTAGCGGGGGGCCGTCATGAGCAGTTCTTC.

This clonotype was detected many times. The rearrangement links TRBV7-8 to TRBJ2-3; 10 nucleotides agree with TRBD2. J gave up 2 bases and V 4 bases, and 6 bases lay outside the gene matches. This CDR3 spans 16 amino acids. CDR1 and CDR2 (germline): SGHVS, FQNEAQ. In DNA, the CDR3 is TGTGCCAGCAGCTCGAGCGGGGGGGGTTCCACAGATACGCAGTATTTT. Translating it yields CASSSSGGGSTDTQYF.

This clonotype was seen ten or more times. The chain uses TRBV6-5 and TRBJ2-7; no firm D call. Germline V gene sequence: CDR1 MNHEY, CDR2 SVGAGI. The CDR3 spans 11 residues. V was shortened by 6 bases and J by 6 bases, with 9 bases between the two germline ends. CDR3 DNA sequence: TGTGCCAGCAGGGCCGGTTCCGAGCAGTACTTC. Amino acid sequence: CASRAGSEQYF.

This clonotype was counted ten times or more. The V gene is TRBV7-2, the J gene TRBJ1-6; the D gene is possibly TRBD1 (6 bases). The CDR3 is made up of 19 amino acids. With 0 bases removed from V and 6 bases from J, the gap between germline ends came to 21 bases. Germline lookup yields CDR1 SGHTA and CDR2 FQGNSA. Here the CDR3 DNA reads TGTGCCAGCAGCTTAGCGTTGACCCCTCGGGGGCGCGGTAATTCACCCCTCCACTTT. It encodes CASSLALTPRGRGNSPLHF.

The CDR3 region is CSTPEALGGTQYF. DNA of the CDR3: TGCAGTACCCCCGAAGCGTTGGGGGGGACCCAGTACTTC. The chain links TRBV20-1 to TRBJ2-5, with a weak D call TRBD2 (6 bases). V was shortened by 8 bases and J by 7 bases, with 20 bases between the two germline ends. Germline-derived CDR1 and CDR2 are DFQATT and SNEGSKA (reference sequence). The CDR3 has 13 amino acids.

There are many counts of this clonotype. The chain combines TRBV4-1 with TRBJ2-3; D perhaps matches TRBD2 (7 bases). Germline values: CDR1 MGHRA, CDR2 YSYEKL. Trimming removed 4 bases at V and 3 bases at J, with 17 bases between. The CDR3 covers 16 residues. The chain's CDR3 is CASSRARGAGTDTQYF. The CDR3, as DNA: TGCGCCAGCAGCCGCGCCCGGGGGGCTGGGACAGATACGCAGTATTTT.

This clonotype was recorded at least ten times. The J gene is TRBJ2-5, the V gene TRBV12-3 or TRBV12-4, with 9 bases aligning to TRBD2. The ends lost 4 bases at V and 5 bases at J; junction bases unmatched: 8. The CDR3 runs to 15 residues. In DNA, the CDR3 is TGTGCCAGCAGTTCCAGCGGGGGGTGGGGGGAGACCCAGTACTTC. It translates to CASSSSGGWGETQYF.

This clonotype came up many times. V is TRBV19 and J is TRBJ1-5; D call uncertain. The germline V and J ends were trimmed by 0 bases and 7 bases, with 13 bases remaining between them. CDR3 length: 15 amino acids. Germline-derived CDR1 and CDR2 are LNHDA and SQIVND (reference sequence). CDR3 residues: CASSIDHTLKQPQHF. Here the CDR3 DNA reads TGTGCCAGTAGTATAGATCACACCCTCAAGCAGCCCCAGCATTTT.

In its sample, this clonotype ranks as medium-sized. The gene calls are TRBV4-3 and TRBJ1-1, with D hard to call. The CDR3 loop spans 13 amino acids. Germline lookup yields CDR1 LGHNA and CDR2 YSLEER. V was trimmed by 0 bases and J by 1 base, leaving 3 bases between them. CDR3 DNA: TGCGCCAGCAGCCAAGATCGGAACACTGAAGCTTTCTTT. Its translation is CASSQDRNTEAFF.

This clonotype was recorded at least ten times. The V call is TRBV12-3 or TRBV12-4, the J call TRBJ1-2; the D is unclear. The CDR3 runs 13 residues. The V gene lost 6 bases and the J gene lost 1 base, with 9 bases spanning the gap. The CDR3 sequence: CASSQTVNYGYTF. Written as DNA, the CDR3 is TGTGCCAGCAGCCAAACAGTTAACTATGGCTACACCTTC.

This clonotype was recorded many times. The chain links TRBV5-5 to TRBJ1-2; TRBD1 might be the D (5 bases). V lost 4 bases to trimming and J lost 8 bases, with 21 bases between them. CDR3 length: 15 residues. Germline V gives CDR1 SGHKS, CDR2 YYEKEE (reference sequence). The CDR3 DNA reads as TGTGCCAGCAGCCCCGGGCCCAGGCAGGGATACGGCTACACCTTC. As protein: CASSPGPRQGYGYTF.

This clonotype came up many times. The chain has TRBV2 and TRBJ1-2; 8 nucleotides match TRBD1. The V gene end was trimmed by 7 bases and the J gene end by 5 bases; junction bases not matched to a gene: 6. The CDR3 runs to 13 residues. Per germline, CDR1 SNHLY and CDR2 FYNNEI. CDR3 residues: CASTGTGSYGYTF. Written as DNA, the CDR3 is TGTGCCAGCACCGGGACAGGTAGTTATGGCTACACCTTC.

This clonotype was seen at least ten times. V gene TRBV12-3 or TRBV12-4 combines with J gene TRBJ2-5; 11 bases match TRBD2. V shed 3 bases, J shed 5 bases, and the junction held 5 bases outside the gene matches. This CDR3 spans 15 amino acids. The CDR3 sequence: CASSLASGGWETQYF. CDR3 in DNA: TGTGCCAGCAGTTTGGCTAGCGGGGGGTGGGAGACCCAGTACTTC.

This clonotype was observed many times. The chain employs TRBV3-1 and TRBJ2-7; D not certain. This CDR3 region has 14 residues. Trimming left V 1 base short and J 0 bases short, with 7 bases between. Germline loops: CDR1 LGHDT, CDR2 YNNKEL (reference sequence). The DNA for the CDR3 is TGTGCCAGCAGCCAAGCGCCCAGCTCCTACGAGCAGTACTTC. This translates into CASSQAPSSYEQYF.

This clonotype was detected ten times or more. This sequence joins TRBV4-1 and TRBJ2-2; perhaps D is TRBD1 or TRBD2 (5 bases each). V lost 0 bases and J lost 4, with 18 bases in between. The CDR3 has 18 amino acids. Germline V CDR1 and CDR2: MGHRA, YSYEKL. CDR3 loop: CASSQDISGRAGTGELFF. In DNA, the CDR3 is TGCGCCAGCAGCCAAGATATATCGGGCAGGGCGGGCACCGGGGAGCTGTTTTTT.